These 23 T cell receptor beta chains were sequenced from one sample in a study of shared clonotypes between healthy human individuals. Method: immunoSEQ multiplex PCR; TCRdb's copy keeps in-frame clones and lacks some. The sample carries around 1.5 million clones, 95% to 99% recorded once. The sequenced material came from naive CD4+ T cells sorted from blood. Subset denoted: CD45RA+ positively selected. The receptors stem from a man aged 25-45 years in good health.

The chain combines TRBV2 with TRBJ1-5; no clear D. The length of the CDR3 is 14 residues. Germline V gene sequence: CDR1 SNHLY, CDR2 FYNNEI. Between the trimmed V and J ends, which lost 7 bases and 0 bases, there was a span of 10 bases. In DNA form, the CDR3 reads TGTGCCAGCACCGGGGATGGTAGCAATCAGCCCCAGCATTTT. Translating gives CASTGDGSNQPQHF.

The chain joins TRBV2 to TRBJ2-3, with a weak D call TRBD2 (6 bases). The length of the CDR3 is 13 residues. The germline V gene encodes CDR1 SNHLY and CDR2 FYNNEI. Trimming pared 4 bases from V and 6 bases from J, leaving 11 bases between. For the CDR3, the DNA is TGTGCCAGCAGTGGAGGACTATTGGATACGCAGTATTTT. Translating gives CASSGGLLDTQYF.

The chain has TRBV5-4 and TRBJ2-5; D may be TRBD2 (5 bases). V lost 3 bases to trimming and J lost 5 bases, with 20 bases between them. This CDR3 is built from 16 residues. Germline assignment: CDR1 SGHNT and CDR2 YYREEE (reference sequence). The CDR3 DNA reads TGTGCCAGCAGCTCCCTCGGTAGCGCCAGCATCGAGACCCAGTACTTC. It encodes CASSSLGSASIETQYF.

This clone was seen just once. The chain employs TRBV28 and TRBJ1-5; a weak D match, TRBD1 (5 bases). The CDR3 consists of 16 residues. Germline V lookup: CDR1 MDHEN, CDR2 SYDVKM. V lost 5 bases and J 4 bases, leaving 18 bases between the germline ends. As DNA, the CDR3 is TGTGCCAGCAGTCCCTTGACTAGGGGTTGGAATCAGCCCCAGCATTTT. Its protein is CASSPLTRGWNQPQHF.

For this clone: The identical CDR3 is also encoded by other nucleotide sequences in the sample. V and J are TRBV7-6 and TRBJ1-5; D is unclear. Germline CDR1 reads SGHVS; CDR2 reads FNYEAQ. The CDR3 spans 12 residues. With 1 base removed from V and 5 bases from J, the gap between germline ends came to 3 bases. Here the CDR3 DNA reads TGTGCCAGCAGCTTAGTTGATCAGCCCCAGCATTTT. It is translated as CASSLVDQPQHF.

The genes are TRBV5-6 and TRBJ2-1, with D tentatively TRBD2 (6 bases). Trimming took off 1 base at V and 9 bases at J, with 8 bases between the two ends. Per the germline V gene, CDR1 is SGHDT and CDR2 is YYEEEE. This CDR3 is 12 amino acids long. CDR3 DNA: TGTGCCAGCAGCTTGCGGGGAGGTGAGCAGTTCTTC. Its translation: CASSLRGGEQFF.

V is TRBV30 and J is TRBJ2-7, with TRBD1 matching over 12 bases. Germline V gives CDR1 GTSNPN, CDR2 SVGIG (reference sequence). This CDR3 contains 16 residues. The V gene end was trimmed by 2 bases and the J gene end by 1 base; junction bases not matched to a gene: 6. The CDR3 nucleotides read TGTGCCTGGAGTATGGGACAGGGGGCTCGGTCCTACGAGCAGTACTTC. Translating gives CAWSMGQGARSYEQYF.

For this clone: Other DNA sequences in the sample encode the same CDR3. The J gene is TRBJ2-3, the V gene TRBV30, with a weak D call TRBD1 (6 bases). The length of the CDR3 is 13 residues. CDR1 is GTSNPN and CDR2 is SVGIG in the germline V gene (reference sequence). Trimming shortened V by 3 bases and J by 3 bases, and 10 bases separated the two germline ends. The CDR3 reads CAWSLQGTDTQYF. The DNA for the CDR3 is TGTGCCTGGAGCTTACAGGGAACAGATACGCAGTATTTT.

V is TRBV5-6 and J is TRBJ2-7; D tentatively reads TRBD1 or TRBD2 (5 bases each). CDR3 size: 14 residues. Germline loops: CDR1 SGHDT, CDR2 YYEEEE. V shed 0 bases and J shed 9 bases, with 16 bases lying between them. CDR3 coding DNA: TGTGCCAGCAGCTTGGGCCAGGGAGATGCCGCGCAGTACTTC. As protein: CASSLGQGDAAQYF.

CDR3 bases: TGTGCCATCAGTGACGGACAGGTGAACACTGAAGCTTTCTTT. This gives the protein CAISDGQVNTEAFF. The chain has TRBV10-3 and TRBJ1-1; TRBD1 matches at 7 bases. The trim removed 3 bases at V and 0 bases at J, leaving 1 base unmatched. Germline lookup yields CDR1 ENHRY and CDR2 SYGVKD. This CDR3 region has 14 residues.

This rearrangement joins TRBV6-1 to TRBJ2-7; D is perhaps TRBD2 (6 bases). The V gene lost 11 bases and the J gene lost 4 bases, with 12 bases spanning the gap. The CDR3 has 11 residues. Germline V lookup: CDR1 MNHNS, CDR2 SASEGT. The CDR3 reads CACGARYEQYF. The CDR3 region has the DNA TGTGCCTGCGGGGCCCGTTACGAGCAGTACTTC.

The CDR3 nucleotides read TGTGCCAGCAGCACGGAGATTACAGGAGGCTACACCTTC. It yields the protein CASSTEITGGYTF. The J gene is TRBJ1-2, the V gene TRBV7-9; a weak D match, TRBD1 (5 bases). Germline lookup yields CDR1 SEHNR and CDR2 FQNEAQ (reference sequence). The CDR3 sequence is 13 residues long. V was clipped by 5 bases and J by 8 bases, with 15 bases between them.

J is TRBJ1-4 and V is TRBV2; unclear D gene. CDR3 length equals 16 residues. Trimming left V 6 bases short and J 4 bases short, with 18 bases between. Germline-derived CDR1 and CDR2 are SNHLY and FYNNEI. The CDR3 spells CASSFPPSRNNEKLFF. The CDR3 nucleotides are TGTGCCAGCAGCTTCCCCCCCAGCCGCAATAATGAAAAACTGTTTTTT.

The V and J genes are TRBV28 and TRBJ1-4, with a weak D call TRBD1 (5 bases). Trimming cost V 5 bases and J 7 bases, with 17 bases left between them. Germline values: CDR1 MDHEN, CDR2 SYDVKM. The CDR3 contains 15 residues. CDR3 DNA: TGTGCCAGCAGTACCCGTTGGGGGAGGAGTGAAAAACTGTTTTTT. This gives the protein CASSTRWGRSEKLFF.

This rearrangement joins TRBV6-1 to TRBJ1-2; TRBD1 aligns across 7 bases. The V segment lost 4 bases and the J segment 7 bases; nucleotides outside the gene matches: 6. Germline loops: CDR1 MNHNS, CDR2 SASEGT. CDR3 length: 13 residues. The CDR3 DNA reads as TGTGCCAGCAGTGTCGGGACAGCGGGTGGCTACACCTTC. It specifies CASSVGTAGGYTF.

The chain joins TRBV2 to TRBJ2-1; no clear D gene. CDR3 length: 13 residues. V was cut by 6 bases and J by 3 bases, with 9 bases left in between. Germline loops: CDR1 SNHLY, CDR2 FYNNEI. The CDR3 is CASSLTRYNEQFF. The CDR3 coding sequence is TGTGCCAGCAGCTTGACTCGCTACAATGAGCAGTTCTTC.

V and J are TRBV30 and TRBJ2-7; 9 bases line up with TRBD1. The CDR3 covers 13 residues. The ends lost 1 base at V and 5 bases at J; junction bases unmatched: 3. From germline, CDR1 is GTSNPN and CDR2 SVGIG (reference sequence). The CDR3 loop reads CAWSGGTGNEQYF. The DNA for the CDR3 is TGTGCCTGGAGTGGAGGGACAGGGAACGAGCAGTACTTC.

This clone is a singleton in its sample. The rearrangement links TRBV9 to TRBJ2-3, with TRBD2 matching 8 bases. J gave up 1 base and V 0 bases, and 13 bases lay outside the gene matches. CDR1 SGDLS and CDR2 YYNGEE come from the germline V gene. The CDR3 has 19 residues. The CDR3 DNA sequence: TGTGCCAGCAGCGTAGGGGGAAGCGGGAGTGCCTTTGGCACAGATACGCAGTATTTT. It yields the protein CASSVGGSGSAFGTDTQYF.

A note on this clone: Other DNA sequences in this sample translate to the same CDR3. The rearrangement links TRBV5-4 to TRBJ1-4, with TRBD1 matching over 11 bases. The CDR3 contains 14 residues. Germline loops: CDR1 SGHNT, CDR2 YYREEE (reference sequence). Trimming cost V 5 bases and J 8 bases; bases outside gene matches: 5. The CDR3 DNA sequence: TGTGCCAGCAGTTCCGGGACAGGGGGGGAAAAACTGTTTTTT. It encodes CASSSGTGGEKLFF.

The gene calls are TRBV7-9 and TRBJ1-1; 9 nucleotides match TRBD1. Germline V gene lookup returns CDR1 SEHNR and CDR2 FQNEAQ (reference sequence). V gave up 5 bases and J gave up 2 bases; unmatched junction bases: 3. The CDR3 is 14 residues long. The CDR3 DNA reads TGTGCCAGCAGCACCACAGGGGGCAACACTGAAGCTTTCTTT. Its translation is CASSTTGGNTEAFF.

The chain has TRBV7-6 and TRBJ2-3, with D maybe TRBD1 (6 bases). The CDR3 loop spans 16 amino acids. V lost 5 bases to trimming and J lost 3 bases, with 18 bases between them. CDR1 is SGHVS and CDR2 is FNYEAQ in the germline V gene. This CDR3 reads CASSATSQGLTDTQYF. The DNA of the CDR3 is TGTGCCAGCAGCGCAACCTCACAGGGTTTGACAGATACGCAGTATTTT.

Of note for this clone: This CDR3 is also generated by other DNA sequences in the sample. J is TRBJ2-5 and V is TRBV5-1; 10 nucleotides match TRBD1. The CDR3 runs to 15 residues. Germline V gene sequence: CDR1 SGHRS, CDR2 YFSETQ. V shed 0 bases and J 3 bases; nucleotides not matched to a gene: 2. As DNA, the CDR3 is TGCGCCAGCAGCTTGGCAGGGACAGGGGAAGAGACCCAGTACTTC. Its translation: CASSLAGTGEETQYF.

The chain is built from TRBV4-1 and TRBJ1-1, with D perhaps TRBD1 (5 bases). The germline CDR1 and CDR2 sequences are MGHRA and YSYEKL. The V and J ends lost 4 bases and 0 bases respectively, with 9 bases between them. The CDR3 length is 14 residues. The CDR3 is CASSPGAMNTEAFF. In DNA form, the CDR3 reads TGCGCCAGCAGCCCCGGGGCGATGAACACTGAAGCTTTCTTT.